These 17 T cell receptor beta chains were sequenced from one sample in a study of CD8+ T cells in alopecia areata. Extracted RNA was reverse transcribed into cDNA, the sequencing template. This table comes from immunoSEQ multiplex PCR, and its TCRdb copy is limited to in-frame clones, with some not included. The sample carries a few hundred thousand clones, 60% recorded once. Documented treatment: oral pan-JAK inhibitor, 5-10 mg twice daily. The input for sequencing was CD4+ T cells sorted from blood, taken at week 52, from a patient treated with tofacitinib. The receptor set was obtained from a human donor with alopecia areata.

The chain uses TRBV4-3 and TRBJ2-1, with 13 bases aligning to TRBD2. Germline CDR1 LGHNA, CDR2 YSLEER. V gave up 0 bases and J gave up 10 bases; unmatched junction bases: 3. The CDR3 totals 15 residues. CDR3 sequence reads: CASSQEMGLAGEQFF. The CDR3 DNA reads TGCGCCAGCAGCCAAGAAATGGGACTAGCGGGGGAGCAGTTCTTC.

The chain employs TRBV5-1 and TRBJ2-7, with 8 bases fitting TRBD1. CDR1 is SGHRS, CDR2 YFSETQ, per germline. Trimming took 3 bases from V and 0 from J; bases not matched to a gene: 11. The CDR3 loop spans 17 amino acids. In DNA form, the CDR3 reads TGCGCCAGCAGCTACTTTTCGACAGGGGCCCTCTCCTACGAGCAGTACTTC. Amino acids: CASSYFSTGALSYEQYF. Together with reference TRBV5-1 and TRBJ2-7, the CDR3 gives the full variable domain: KAGVTQTPRYLIKTRGQQVTLSCSPISGHRSVSWYQQTPGQGLQFLFEYFSETQRNKGNFPGRFSGRQFSNSRSEMNVSTLELGDSALYLCASSYFSTGALSYEQYFGPGTRLTVT.

The rearrangement joins TRBV4-3 to TRBJ1-1; tentative D call: TRBD1 (6 bases). With 1 base removed from V and 10 bases from J, the gap between germline ends came to 13 bases. Germline assignment: CDR1 LGHNA and CDR2 YSLEER. The CDR3 spans 13 residues. The CDR3 here is CASSQGTAGRAFF. CDR3 coding DNA: TGCGCCAGCAGCCAAGGGACAGCAGGAAGAGCTTTCTTT.

This clone was observed a single time. The chain recombines TRBV7-9 with TRBJ2-3, with TRBD1 identical over 8 bases. With 4 bases clipped from V and 0 bases from J, the junction kept 9 bases outside the gene matches. The germline V gene has CDR1 SEHNR and CDR2 FQNEAQ (reference sequence). This CDR3 has 17 residues. The CDR3 DNA follows: TGTGCCAGCAGCTCGCCTCCGGGACAGGTCAGCACAGATACGCAGTATTTT. Protein: CASSSPPGQVSTDTQYF.

The chain is built from TRBV27 and TRBJ1-6; TRBD1 might be the D (5 bases). V gave up 6 bases and J gave up 7 bases, with 16 bases separating them. Germline CDR1 and CDR2: MNHEY and SMNVEV (reference sequence). CDR3 length equals 15 residues. CDR3 sequence: CASRTIGEGNSPLHF. The CDR3 nucleotides read TGTGCCAGCAGAACCATAGGGGAGGGCAATTCACCCCTCCACTTT.

This CDR3 is CASTQGGGATPLHF. CDR3 DNA: TGTGCCAGTACCCAAGGGGGAGGGGCGACACCCCTCCACTTT. This sequence joins TRBV19 and TRBJ1-6, with D maybe TRBD1 (6 bases). CDR3 length: 14 residues. V was trimmed by 7 bases and J by 11 bases, leaving 18 bases between them. Per the germline V gene, CDR1 is LNHDA and CDR2 is SQIVND (reference sequence). Looking up the rest from reference TRBV19 and TRBJ1-6 gives the full variable domain: DGGITQSPKYLFRKEGQNVTLSCEQNLNHDAMYWYRQDPGQGLRLIYYSQIVNDFQKGDIAEGYSVSREKKESFPLTVTSAQKNPTAFYLCASTQGGGATPLHFGNGTRLTVT.

J is TRBJ1-1 and V is TRBV23-1, with 7 bases that match TRBD1. TRBV23-1 is annotated as an ORF whose role is uncertain. The length of the CDR3 is 16 residues. Here the CDR3 DNA reads TGCACCTCGGGACAGCCCACAAGGGGCCTGGACACTGAAGCTTTCTTT. It codes for CTSGQPTRGLDTEAFF.

The chain joins TRBV25-1 to TRBJ2-7; 10 bases match TRBD2. Germline V gives CDR1 MGHDK, CDR2 SYGVNS. V lost 4 bases to trimming and J lost 2 bases; unmatched junction nucleotides: 2. The CDR3 totals 14 residues. The CDR3: CASSVSGGTYEQYF. The CDR3 DNA reads TGTGCCAGCAGTGTTAGCGGGGGGACCTACGAGCAGTACTTC.

This clone was seen a few times. This chain connects TRBV10-3 to TRBJ2-1; D possibly corresponds to TRBD2 (5 bases). Trimming cost V 0 bases and J 5 bases, with 8 bases left between them. The germline gives CDR1 ENHRY, CDR2 SYGVKD. The CDR3 loop spans 14 amino acids. CDR3 sequence: CAISESLAHNEQFF. The CDR3 DNA reads TGTGCCATCAGTGAGTCTTTAGCGCACAATGAGCAGTTCTTC.

The J gene is TRBJ2-5, the V gene TRBV7-2; 9 positions agree with TRBD1. There are 15 residues in the CDR3. Germline values: CDR1 SGHTA, CDR2 FQGNSA. V gave up 1 base and J gave up 4 bases; unmatched junction bases: 4. CDR3 DNA sequence: TGTGCCAGCAGCTTAGACAGGGGGCGCGGAGAGACCCAGTACTTC. Protein product: CASSLDRGRGETQYF. Looking up the rest from reference TRBV7-2 and TRBJ2-5 gives the full variable domain: GAGVSQSPSNKVTEKGKDVELRCDPISGHTALYWYRQSLGQGLEFLIYFQGNSAPDKSGLPSDRFSAERTGGSVSTLTIQRTQQEDSAVYLCASSLDRGRGETQYFGPGTRLLVL.

The chain has TRBV23-1 and TRBJ2-2; 8 bases match TRBD2. TRBV23-1 is marked as an open reading frame, function uncertain. Losses at the gene ends were 4 bases for V and 5 bases for J; bases not matched to a gene: 3. CDR3 length: 14 residues. The CDR3: CASSLTSGTGELFF. CDR3 sequence (DNA): TGCGCCAGCAGTCTTACTAGCGGTACCGGGGAGCTGTTTTTT.

Here the CDR3 reads CASSVEVYNSPLHF. The CDR3, as DNA: TGTGCCAGCAGCGTAGAGGTTTATAATTCACCCCTCCACTTT. The chain employs TRBV9 and TRBJ1-6; no clear D. The V end lost 0 bases, the J end lost 4 bases, and 5 bases lay between the germline ends. Germline V gene data show CDR1 as SGDLS and CDR2 as YYNGEE. The CDR3 extends over 14 amino acids.

This clone has only a few counts. The J gene is TRBJ2-5, the V gene TRBV5-6; D is perhaps TRBD2 (6 bases). Germline loops: CDR1 SGHDT, CDR2 YYEEEE. This CDR3 contains 13 residues. V lost 2 bases, J lost 5 bases, and 10 bases lay in between. In nucleotides, the CDR3 is TGTGCCAGCAGCTTTGGGGGAGGTGAGACCCAGTACTTC. This translates into CASSFGGGETQYF.

The chain employs TRBV30 and TRBJ1-2; TRBD1 aligns across 7 bases. Trimming removed 5 bases from V and 10 bases from J; junction bases left unmatched: 7. The germline V gene encodes CDR1 GTSNPN and CDR2 SVGIG (reference sequence). CDR3 length equals 11 residues. CDR3 loop: CAWRQGGSYTF. The CDR3, as DNA: TGTGCCTGGCGCCAGGGGGGCTCCTACACCTTC.

This chain joins TRBV5-1 and TRBJ1-2, with D possibly TRBD1 on 5 matching bases. This CDR3 spans 14 amino acids. Germline CDR1 and CDR2: SGHRS and YFSETQ. Trimming pared 4 bases from V and 4 bases from J, leaving 14 bases between. The CDR3 bases are TGCGCCAGCAGCCTGAATTCCGGGACCTATGGCTACACCTTC. Translating it yields CASSLNSGTYGYTF.

The V call is TRBV5-6, the J call TRBJ1-3; a possible D gene is TRBD1 (5 bases). Trimming pared 3 bases from V and 0 bases from J, leaving 13 bases between. The germline V gene encodes CDR1 SGHDT and CDR2 YYEEEE. CDR3 size: 16 residues. Here the CDR3 reads CASSSPGLNSGNTIYF. In nucleotides, the CDR3 is TGTGCCAGCAGCTCGCCGGGACTCAACTCTGGAAACACCATATATTTT. Drawing the rest from reference TRBV5-6 and TRBJ1-3, the complete variable domain is DAGVTQSPTHLIKTRGQQVTLRCSPKSGHDTVSWYQQALGQGPQFIFQYYEEEERQRGNFPDRFSGHQFPNYSSELNVNALLLGDSALYLCASSSPGLNSGNTIYFGEGSWLTVV.

The V call is TRBV6-4, the J call TRBJ1-6; unclear D gene. Germline assignment: CDR1 MRHNA and CDR2 SNTAGT. CDR3 length: 13 residues. V lost 2 bases and J 5 bases, leaving 4 bases between the germline ends. Here the CDR3 reads CASSDRDNSPLHF. CDR3 coding DNA: TGTGCCAGCAGTGACAGGGATAATTCACCCCTCCACTTT.